Below, 13 T cell receptor beta chains from the same sample are listed, as sequenced in a study of glioma-infiltrating T cells. Amplification of TCR alpha and beta CDR3 regions from RNA used iRepertoire nested multiplex PCR. TCRdb re-derived calls from the multiplex PCR reads in MiXCR, one entry per CDR3 protein. The sample records about 190,000 distinct CDR3 sequences, over 25% being singletons. The sample was glioma tissue, nonneoplastic brain tissue, or PBMCs (not recorded which). The receptors originated from a human donor with low-grade glioma or glioblastoma, undergoing nonglioma brain surgery, or in good health (not recorded which).

This clonotype has at least ten counts. The V call is TRBV6-2 or TRBV6-3, the J call TRBJ1-2, with TRBD1 identical over 7 bases. Germline CDR1 and CDR2: MNHEY and SVGEGT. Trimming removed 1 base from V and 2 bases from J; junction bases left unmatched: 4. The CDR3 covers 15 residues. CDR3 in amino acids: CASSYLPTGNYGYTF. The CDR3 nucleotides are TGTGCCAGCAGTTACTTACCGACAGGGAACTATGGCTACACCTTC.

The chain links TRBV27 to TRBJ2-1; TRBD1 matches at 8 bases. This CDR3 spans 14 amino acids. V shed 5 bases and J 8 bases; nucleotides not matched to a gene: 8. The germline V gene has CDR1 MNHEY and CDR2 SMNVEV (reference sequence). In DNA form, the CDR3 reads TGTGCCAGCAGTGTCGGGCAGGGGGCCTATGAGCAGTTCTTC. Protein: CASSVGQGAYEQFF.

This clonotype was seen repeatedly, ten times or more. This chain links TRBV6-2 or TRBV6-3 with TRBJ2-3; unclear D gene. This CDR3 is built from 17 residues. The V gene lost 6 bases and the J gene lost 2 bases, with 21 bases spanning the gap. Looked up from germline, CDR1 is MNHEY and CDR2 is SVGEGT. CDR3 amino acids: CASRPRARNIFTDTQYF. For the CDR3, the DNA is TGTGCCAGCAGACCTCGGGCGCGTAACATCTTCACAGATACGCAGTATTTT.

This clonotype was found many times. The chain links TRBV7-9 to TRBJ1-6, with D perhaps matching TRBD1 (5 bases). CDR1 and CDR2 (germline): SEHNR, FQNEAQ (reference sequence). Trimming shortened V by 2 bases and J by 13 bases, and 15 bases separated the two germline ends. This CDR3 comprises 14 residues. Here the CDR3 reads CASSLPYPGGPLHF. The CDR3 DNA reads as TGTGCCAGCAGCTTACCCTACCCCGGGGGTCCCCTCCACTTT.

This clonotype was counted ten times or more. The chain employs TRBV7-6 and TRBJ2-3; 10 bases line up with TRBD2. Germline lookup yields CDR1 SGHVS and CDR2 FNYEAQ. Trimming at V came to 5 bases and at J to 2 bases, leaving 7 bases not matched to a gene. The CDR3 is made up of 16 amino acids. CDR3 residues: CASSPRTSGNTDTQYF. For the CDR3, the DNA is TGTGCCAGCAGCCCCCGGACTAGCGGAAACACAGATACGCAGTATTTT.

About this clonotype: A much larger clone differs by one base, so this may be a read error. This rearrangement joins TRBV28 to TRBJ1-4; TRBD1 agrees at 9 bases. CDR3 length equals 16 residues. Losses at the gene ends were 4 bases for V and 3 bases for J; bases not matched to a gene: 6. Germline lookup yields CDR1 MDHEN and CDR2 SYDVKM. CDR3 loop: CASSSQQGASNEKLFF. The CDR3 DNA reads TGTGCCAGCAGTTCGCAACAGGGGGCGTCTAATGAAAAACTGTTTTTT.

The table lists this clonotype with many counts. The chain combines TRBV20-1 with TRBJ2-1; D perhaps matches TRBD2 (6 bases). Trimming took 6 bases from V and 5 from J, leaving 8 bases between them. Germline CDR1 and CDR2: DFQATT and SNEGSKA (reference sequence). This CDR3 is built from 11 residues. As DNA, the CDR3 is TGCAGTGCCCTAGCGAACAATGAGCAGTTCTTC. This sequence encodes CSALANNEQFF.

This clonotype appeared a few times. The chain couples TRBV18 to TRBJ2-1, with TRBD2 matching over 8 bases. Germline V lookup: CDR1 KGHSH, CDR2 LQKENI. Trimming cost V 3 bases and J 0 bases; bases outside gene matches: 7. The CDR3 length is 17 residues. The DNA of the CDR3 is TGTGCCAGCTCACCCAGCCTAGCGGGCCTCTCCTACAATGAGCAGTTCTTC. Encoded protein: CASSPSLAGLSYNEQFF.

The J gene is TRBJ2-7, the V gene TRBV15; D may be TRBD1 or TRBD2 (5 bases each). CDR3 length: 16 amino acids. Germline V CDR1 and CDR2: LNHNV, YYDKDF (reference sequence). V lost 3 bases and J 2 bases, leaving 17 bases between the germline ends. DNA for the CDR3: TGTGCCACCAGCAGTAGGGGAGACTTGAACCCCTACGAGCAGTACTTC. Protein product: CATSSRGDLNPYEQYF.

The J gene is TRBJ2-7, the V gene TRBV15; 9 bases are a match to TRBD2. Per germline, CDR1 LNHNV and CDR2 YYDKDF (reference sequence). The CDR3 has 17 residues. The V segment lost 0 bases and the J segment 2 bases; nucleotides outside the gene matches: 8. The CDR3 reads CATSRDGEAGGTYEQYF. The CDR3 nucleotides are TGTGCCACCAGCAGAGATGGGGAAGCGGGAGGTACCTACGAGCAGTACTTC.

The V and J genes are TRBV29-1 and TRBJ2-2; D not certain. V was clipped by 3 bases and J by 4 bases, with 9 bases between them. This CDR3 contains 13 residues. The germline CDR1 and CDR2 sequences are SQVTM and ANQGSEA. The chain's CDR3 is CSVDRQATGELFF. CDR3 DNA sequence: TGCAGCGTTGATAGGCAGGCCACCGGGGAGCTGTTTTTT.

This clonotype was seen ten or more times. This chain connects TRBV6-5 to TRBJ1-1; D is possibly TRBD1 (5 bases). Germline values: CDR1 MNHEY, CDR2 SVGAGI. The CDR3 has 15 amino acids. V lost 2 bases, J lost 6 bases, and 16 bases lay in between. In nucleotides, the CDR3 is TGTGCCAGCAGTTACCAAATGACAGCAGGCGCTGAAGCTTTCTTT. Protein: CASSYQMTAGAEAFF.

A few counts support this clonotype. The rearrangement joins TRBV24-1 to TRBJ2-3, with 8 bases identical to TRBD1. The CDR3 contains 15 residues. CDR1 and CDR2 (germline): KGHDR, SFDVKD. Unmatched junction bases numbered 5, after V lost 3 bases and J lost 4 bases. This CDR3 is CATSDATGVPDTQYF. The CDR3 nucleotides read TGTGCCACCAGTGATGCGACAGGGGTGCCAGATACGCAGTATTTT.